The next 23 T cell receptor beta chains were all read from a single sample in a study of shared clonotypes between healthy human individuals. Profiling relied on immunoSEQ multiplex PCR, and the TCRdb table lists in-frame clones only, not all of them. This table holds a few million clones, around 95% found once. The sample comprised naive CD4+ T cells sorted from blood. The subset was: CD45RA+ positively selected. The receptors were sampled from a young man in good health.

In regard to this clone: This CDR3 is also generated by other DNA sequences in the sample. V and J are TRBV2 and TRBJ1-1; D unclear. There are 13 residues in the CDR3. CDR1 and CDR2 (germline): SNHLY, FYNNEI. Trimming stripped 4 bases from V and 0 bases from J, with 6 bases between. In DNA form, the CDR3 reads TGTGCCAGCAGTGGTCAGATGAACACTGAAGCTTTCTTT. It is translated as CASSGQMNTEAFF.

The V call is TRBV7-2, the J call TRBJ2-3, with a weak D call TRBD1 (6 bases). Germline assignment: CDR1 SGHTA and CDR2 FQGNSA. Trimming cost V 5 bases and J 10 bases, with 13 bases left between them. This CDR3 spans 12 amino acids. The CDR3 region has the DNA TGTGCCAGCAGCGCGGACAGTCCCCCGCAGTATTTT. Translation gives CASSADSPPQYF.

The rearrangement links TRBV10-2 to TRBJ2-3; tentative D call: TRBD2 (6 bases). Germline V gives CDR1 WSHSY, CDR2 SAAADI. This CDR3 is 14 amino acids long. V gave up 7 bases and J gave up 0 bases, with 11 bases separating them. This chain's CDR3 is CASKAGTSTDTQYF. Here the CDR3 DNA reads TGCGCCAGCAAGGCCGGGACTAGCACAGATACGCAGTATTTT.

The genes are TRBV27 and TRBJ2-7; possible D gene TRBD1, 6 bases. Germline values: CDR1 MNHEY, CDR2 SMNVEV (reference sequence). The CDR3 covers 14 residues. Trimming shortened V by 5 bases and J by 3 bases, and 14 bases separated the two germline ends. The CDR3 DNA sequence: TGTGCCAGCAGTAATAGGGACACTAGCTACGAGCAGTACTTC. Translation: CASSNRDTSYEQYF.

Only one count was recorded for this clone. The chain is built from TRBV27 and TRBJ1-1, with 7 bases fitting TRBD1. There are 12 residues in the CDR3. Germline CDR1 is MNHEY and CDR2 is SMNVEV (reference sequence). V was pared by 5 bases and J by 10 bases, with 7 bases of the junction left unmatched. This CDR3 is CASSRDSARAFF. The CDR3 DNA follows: TGTGCCAGCAGTCGGGACAGCGCACGAGCTTTCTTT.

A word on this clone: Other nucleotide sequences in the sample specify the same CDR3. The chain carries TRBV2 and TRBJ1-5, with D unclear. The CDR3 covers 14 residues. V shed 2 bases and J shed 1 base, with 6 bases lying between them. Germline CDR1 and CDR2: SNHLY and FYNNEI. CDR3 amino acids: CASSELGSNQPQHF. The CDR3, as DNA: TGTGCCAGCAGTGAATTGGGGAGCAATCAGCCCCAGCATTTT.

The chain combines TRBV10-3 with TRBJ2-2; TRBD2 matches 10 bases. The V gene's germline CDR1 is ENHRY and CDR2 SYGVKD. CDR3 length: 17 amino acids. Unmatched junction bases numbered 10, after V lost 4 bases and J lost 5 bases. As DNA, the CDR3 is TGTGCCATCAGTGCGCCTGGAGCGGGAGGGGGGACCGGGGAGCTGTTTTTT. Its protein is CAISAPGAGGGTGELFF.

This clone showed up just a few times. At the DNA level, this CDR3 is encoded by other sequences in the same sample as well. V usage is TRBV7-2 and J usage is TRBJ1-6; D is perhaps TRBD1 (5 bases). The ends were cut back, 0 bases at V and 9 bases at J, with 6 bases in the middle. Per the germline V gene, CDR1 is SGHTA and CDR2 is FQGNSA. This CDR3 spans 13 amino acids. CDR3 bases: TGTGCCAGCAGCTTAGCGGGGGGTTCACCCCTCCACTTT. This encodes CASSLAGGSPLHF.

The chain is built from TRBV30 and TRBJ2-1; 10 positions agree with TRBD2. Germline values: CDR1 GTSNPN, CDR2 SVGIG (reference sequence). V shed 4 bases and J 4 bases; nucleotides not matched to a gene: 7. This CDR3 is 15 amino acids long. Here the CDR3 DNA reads TGTGCCTGGATAAGGACTAGCGGACGGTACAATGAGCAGTTCTTC. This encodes CAWIRTSGRYNEQFF.

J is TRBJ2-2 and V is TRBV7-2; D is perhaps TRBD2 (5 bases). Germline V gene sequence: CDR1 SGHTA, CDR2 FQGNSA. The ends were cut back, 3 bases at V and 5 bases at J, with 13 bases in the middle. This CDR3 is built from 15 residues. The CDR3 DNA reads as TGTGCCAGCAGCTTCGCCGGGGTAGGGACCGGGGAGCTGTTTTTT. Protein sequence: CASSFAGVGTGELFF.

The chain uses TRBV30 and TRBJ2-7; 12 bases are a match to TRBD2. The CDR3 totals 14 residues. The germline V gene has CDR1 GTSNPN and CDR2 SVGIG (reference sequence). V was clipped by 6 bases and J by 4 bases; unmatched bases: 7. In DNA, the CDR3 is TGTGCCTGTCTCTCTAGCGGGAGGGAATACGAGCAGTACTTC. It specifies CACLSSGREYEQYF.

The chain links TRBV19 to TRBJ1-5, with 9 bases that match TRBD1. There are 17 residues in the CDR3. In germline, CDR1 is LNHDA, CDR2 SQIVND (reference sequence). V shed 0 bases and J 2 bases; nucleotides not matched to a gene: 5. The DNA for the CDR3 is TGTGCCAGTAGTATAGACTTGGACAGGGGAGGCAATCAGCCCCAGCATTTT. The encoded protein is CASSIDLDRGGNQPQHF.

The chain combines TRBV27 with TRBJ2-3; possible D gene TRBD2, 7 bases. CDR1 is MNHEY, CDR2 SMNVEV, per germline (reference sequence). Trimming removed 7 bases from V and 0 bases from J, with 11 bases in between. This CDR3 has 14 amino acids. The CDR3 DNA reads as TGTGCCAGCAAAGGGGGGGGGAGCACAGATACGCAGTATTTT. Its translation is CASKGGGSTDTQYF.

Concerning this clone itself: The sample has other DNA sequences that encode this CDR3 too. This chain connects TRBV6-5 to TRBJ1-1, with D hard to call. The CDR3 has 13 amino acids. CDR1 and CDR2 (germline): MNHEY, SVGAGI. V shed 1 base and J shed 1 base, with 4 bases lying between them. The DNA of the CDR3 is TGTGCCAGCAGTTACTTAAGGAACACTGAAGCTTTCTTT. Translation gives CASSYLRNTEAFF.

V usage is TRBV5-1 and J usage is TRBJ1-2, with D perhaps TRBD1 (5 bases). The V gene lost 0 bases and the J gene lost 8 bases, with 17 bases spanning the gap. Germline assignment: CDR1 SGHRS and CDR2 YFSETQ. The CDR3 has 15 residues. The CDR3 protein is CASSLDDGTRGGYTF. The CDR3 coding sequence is TGCGCCAGCAGCTTGGATGACGGGACTCGAGGGGGCTACACCTTC.

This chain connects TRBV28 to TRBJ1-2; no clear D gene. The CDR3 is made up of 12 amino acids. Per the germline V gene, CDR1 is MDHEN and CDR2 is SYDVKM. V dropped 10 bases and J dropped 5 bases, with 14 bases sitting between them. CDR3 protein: CATTWGRYGYTF. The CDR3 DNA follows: TGTGCCACCACCTGGGGAAGGTATGGCTACACCTTC.

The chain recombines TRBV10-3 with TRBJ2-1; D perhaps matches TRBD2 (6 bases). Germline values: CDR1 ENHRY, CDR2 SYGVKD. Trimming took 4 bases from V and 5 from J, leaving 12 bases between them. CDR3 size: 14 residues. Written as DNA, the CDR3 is TGTGCCATCAGTGGATGGGGCGGGAACAATGAGCAGTTCTTC. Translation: CAISGWGGNNEQFF.

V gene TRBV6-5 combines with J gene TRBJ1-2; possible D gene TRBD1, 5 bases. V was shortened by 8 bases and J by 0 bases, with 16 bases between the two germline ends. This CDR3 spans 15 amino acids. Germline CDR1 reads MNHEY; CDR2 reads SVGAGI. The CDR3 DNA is TGTGCCAGCCGTCGACTCGGGGGATCTAACTATGGCTACACCTTC. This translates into CASRRLGGSNYGYTF.

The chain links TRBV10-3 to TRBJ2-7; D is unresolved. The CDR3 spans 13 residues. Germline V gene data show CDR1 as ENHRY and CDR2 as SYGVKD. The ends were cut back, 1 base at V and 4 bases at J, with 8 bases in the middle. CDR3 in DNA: TGTGCCATCAGTGAGTTTCAGCAATACGAGCAGTACTTC. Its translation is CAISEFQQYEQYF.

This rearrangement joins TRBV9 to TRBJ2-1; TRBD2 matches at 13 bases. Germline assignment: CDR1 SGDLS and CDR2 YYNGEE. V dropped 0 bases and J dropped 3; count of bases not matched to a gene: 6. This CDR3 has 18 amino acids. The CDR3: CASSVGTSGRVSYNEQFF. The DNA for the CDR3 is TGTGCCAGCAGCGTAGGAACTAGCGGGAGGGTAAGCTACAATGAGCAGTTCTTC.

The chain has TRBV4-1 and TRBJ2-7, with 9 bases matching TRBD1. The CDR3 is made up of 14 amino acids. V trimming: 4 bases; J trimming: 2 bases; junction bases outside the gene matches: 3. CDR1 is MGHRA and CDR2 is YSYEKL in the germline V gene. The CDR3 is CASSPGTGTYEQYF. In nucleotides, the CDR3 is TGCGCCAGCAGCCCAGGGACAGGGACCTACGAGCAGTACTTC.

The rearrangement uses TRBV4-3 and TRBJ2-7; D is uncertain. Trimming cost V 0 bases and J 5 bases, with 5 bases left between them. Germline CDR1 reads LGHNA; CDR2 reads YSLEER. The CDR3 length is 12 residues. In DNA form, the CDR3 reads TGCGCCAGCAGCCAAGACCCCCACGAGCAGTACTTC. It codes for CASSQDPHEQYF.

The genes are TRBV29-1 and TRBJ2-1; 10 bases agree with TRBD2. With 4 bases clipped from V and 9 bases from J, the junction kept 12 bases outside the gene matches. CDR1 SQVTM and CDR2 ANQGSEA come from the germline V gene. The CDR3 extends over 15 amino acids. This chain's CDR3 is CSVAARLAGEGEQFF. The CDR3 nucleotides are TGCAGCGTTGCGGCCCGCCTAGCGGGAGAAGGTGAGCAGTTCTTC.